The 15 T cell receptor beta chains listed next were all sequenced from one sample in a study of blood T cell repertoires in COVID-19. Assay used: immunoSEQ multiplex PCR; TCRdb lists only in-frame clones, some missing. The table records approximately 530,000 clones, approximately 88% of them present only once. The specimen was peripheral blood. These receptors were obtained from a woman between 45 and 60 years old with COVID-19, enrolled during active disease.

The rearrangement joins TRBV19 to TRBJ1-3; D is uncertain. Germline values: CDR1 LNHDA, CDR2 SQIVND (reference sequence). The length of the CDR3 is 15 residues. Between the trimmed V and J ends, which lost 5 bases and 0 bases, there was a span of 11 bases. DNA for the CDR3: TGTGCCAGTAGTCCCCGCGGGATCTCTGGAAACACCATATATTTT. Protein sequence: CASSPRGISGNTIYF.

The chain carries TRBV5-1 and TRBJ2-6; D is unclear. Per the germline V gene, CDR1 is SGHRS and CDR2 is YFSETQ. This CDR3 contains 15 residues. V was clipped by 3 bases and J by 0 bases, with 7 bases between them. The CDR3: CASSSPSSGANVLTF. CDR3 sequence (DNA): TGCGCCAGCAGCTCCCCCTCCTCTGGGGCCAACGTCCTGACTTTC.

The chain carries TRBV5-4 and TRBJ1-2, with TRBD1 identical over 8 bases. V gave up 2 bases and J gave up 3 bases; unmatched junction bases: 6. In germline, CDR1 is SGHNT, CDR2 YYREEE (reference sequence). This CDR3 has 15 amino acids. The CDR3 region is CASSLWTGLDYGYTF. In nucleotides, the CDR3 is TGTGCCAGCAGCTTATGGACAGGGCTAGACTATGGCTACACCTTC.

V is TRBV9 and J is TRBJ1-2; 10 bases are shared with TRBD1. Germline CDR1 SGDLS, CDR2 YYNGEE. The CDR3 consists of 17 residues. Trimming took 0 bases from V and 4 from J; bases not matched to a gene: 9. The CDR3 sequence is CASSVDLTTGGGYGYTF. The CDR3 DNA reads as TGTGCCAGCAGCGTAGACCTAACGACAGGGGGCGGCTATGGCTACACCTTC.

CDR3 region: CASSPGTENEKLFF. The CDR3 DNA reads as TGTGCCAGCAGCCCCGGGACTGAGAATGAAAAACTGTTTTTT. The V call is TRBV7-2, the J call TRBJ1-4; the D gene is possibly TRBD1 (5 bases). The CDR3 contains 14 residues. Trimming took 5 bases from V and 5 from J, leaving 12 bases between them. Germline V lookup: CDR1 SGHTA, CDR2 FQGNSA.

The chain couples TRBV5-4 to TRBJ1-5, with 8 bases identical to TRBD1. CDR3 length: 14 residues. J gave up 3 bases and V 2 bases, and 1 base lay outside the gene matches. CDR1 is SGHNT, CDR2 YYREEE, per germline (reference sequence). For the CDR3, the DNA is TGTGCCAGCAGCTTTCAGGGGGCCAATCAGCCCCAGCATTTT. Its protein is CASSFQGANQPQHF.

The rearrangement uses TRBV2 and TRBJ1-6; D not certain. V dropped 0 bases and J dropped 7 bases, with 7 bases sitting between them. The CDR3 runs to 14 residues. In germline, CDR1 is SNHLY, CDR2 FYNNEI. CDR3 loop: CASSEATPNSPLHF. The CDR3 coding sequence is TGTGCCAGCAGTGAAGCGACACCCAATTCACCCCTCCACTTT. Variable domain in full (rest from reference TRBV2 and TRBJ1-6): EPEVTQTPSHQVTQMGQEVILRCVPISNHLYFYWYRQILGQKVEFLVSFYNNEISEKSEIFDDQFSVERPDGSNFTLKIRSTKLEDSAMYFCASSEATPNSPLHFGNGTRLTVT.

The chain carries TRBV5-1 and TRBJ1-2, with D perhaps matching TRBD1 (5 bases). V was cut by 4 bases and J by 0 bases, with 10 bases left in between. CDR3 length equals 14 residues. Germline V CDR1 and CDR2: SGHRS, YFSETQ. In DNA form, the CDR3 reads TGCGCCAGCAGCACCGGGGGTGCTAACTATGGCTACACCTTC. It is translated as CASSTGGANYGYTF.

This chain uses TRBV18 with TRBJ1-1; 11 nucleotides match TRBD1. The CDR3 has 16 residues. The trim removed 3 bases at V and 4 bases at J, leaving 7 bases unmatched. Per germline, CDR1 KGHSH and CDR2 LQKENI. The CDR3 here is CASSPAGQGAFTEAFF. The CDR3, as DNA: TGTGCCAGCTCACCCGCCGGACAGGGGGCCTTCACTGAAGCTTTCTTT.

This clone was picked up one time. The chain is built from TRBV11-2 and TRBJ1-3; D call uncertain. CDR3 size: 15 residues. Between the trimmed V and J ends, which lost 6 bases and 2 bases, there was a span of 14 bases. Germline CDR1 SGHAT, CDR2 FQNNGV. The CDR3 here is CASRPLSGAGNTIYF. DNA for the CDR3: TGTGCCAGCAGGCCTCTCAGCGGGGCTGGAAACACCATATATTTT.

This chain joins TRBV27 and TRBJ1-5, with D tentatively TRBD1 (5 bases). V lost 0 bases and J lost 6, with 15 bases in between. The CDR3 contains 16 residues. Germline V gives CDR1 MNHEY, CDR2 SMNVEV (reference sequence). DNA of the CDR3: TGTGCCAGCAGTTTATCGGTCGGGAGGGGAGTTCAGCCCCAGCATTTT. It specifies CASSLSVGRGVQPQHF.

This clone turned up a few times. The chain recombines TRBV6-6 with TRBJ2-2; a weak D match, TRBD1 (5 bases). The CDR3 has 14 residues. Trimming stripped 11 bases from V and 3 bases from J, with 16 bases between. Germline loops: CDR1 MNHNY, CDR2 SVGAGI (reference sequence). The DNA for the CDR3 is TGTGCCGCCCATGGCAGGGCGGACACCGGGGAGCTGTTTTTT. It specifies CAAHGRADTGELFF.

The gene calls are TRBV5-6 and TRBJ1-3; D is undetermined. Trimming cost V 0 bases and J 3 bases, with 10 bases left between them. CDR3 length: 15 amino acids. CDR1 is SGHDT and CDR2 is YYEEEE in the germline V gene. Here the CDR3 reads CASSLAPGYGNTIYF. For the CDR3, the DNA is TGTGCCAGCAGCTTGGCTCCGGGTTATGGAAACACCATATATTTT.

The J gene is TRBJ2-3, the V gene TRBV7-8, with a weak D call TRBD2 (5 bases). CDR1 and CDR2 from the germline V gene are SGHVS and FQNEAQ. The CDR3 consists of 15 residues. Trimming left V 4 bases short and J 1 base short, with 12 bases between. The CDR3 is CASSSTRPGTDTQYF. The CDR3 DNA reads TGTGCCAGCAGCTCCACTAGACCGGGCACAGATACGCAGTATTTT.

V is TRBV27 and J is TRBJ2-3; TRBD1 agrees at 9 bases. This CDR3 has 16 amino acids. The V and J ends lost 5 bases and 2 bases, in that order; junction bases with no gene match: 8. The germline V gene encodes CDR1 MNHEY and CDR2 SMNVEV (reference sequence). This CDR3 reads CASSDPTGGPTDTQYF. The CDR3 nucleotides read TGTGCCAGCAGTGACCCTACAGGGGGCCCCACAGATACGCAGTATTTT.